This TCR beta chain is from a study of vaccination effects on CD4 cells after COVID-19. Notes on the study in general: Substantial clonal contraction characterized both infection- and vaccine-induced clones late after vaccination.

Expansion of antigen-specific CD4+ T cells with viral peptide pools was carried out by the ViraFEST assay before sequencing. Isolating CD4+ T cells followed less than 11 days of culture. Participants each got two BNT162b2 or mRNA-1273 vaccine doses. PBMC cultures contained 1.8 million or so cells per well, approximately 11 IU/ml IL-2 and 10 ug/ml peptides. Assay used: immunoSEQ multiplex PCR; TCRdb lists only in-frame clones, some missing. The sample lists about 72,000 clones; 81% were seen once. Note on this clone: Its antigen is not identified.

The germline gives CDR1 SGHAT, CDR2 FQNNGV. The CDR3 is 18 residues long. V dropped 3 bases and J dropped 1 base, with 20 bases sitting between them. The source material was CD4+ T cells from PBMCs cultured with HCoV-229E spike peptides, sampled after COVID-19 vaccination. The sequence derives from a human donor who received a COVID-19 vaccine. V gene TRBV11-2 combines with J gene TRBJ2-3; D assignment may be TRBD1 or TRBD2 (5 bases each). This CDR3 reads CASSFDPSGRAGTDTQYF. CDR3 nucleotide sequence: TGTGCCAGCAGCTTTGACCCCAGCGGCAGGGCCGGCACAGATACGCAGTATTTT.